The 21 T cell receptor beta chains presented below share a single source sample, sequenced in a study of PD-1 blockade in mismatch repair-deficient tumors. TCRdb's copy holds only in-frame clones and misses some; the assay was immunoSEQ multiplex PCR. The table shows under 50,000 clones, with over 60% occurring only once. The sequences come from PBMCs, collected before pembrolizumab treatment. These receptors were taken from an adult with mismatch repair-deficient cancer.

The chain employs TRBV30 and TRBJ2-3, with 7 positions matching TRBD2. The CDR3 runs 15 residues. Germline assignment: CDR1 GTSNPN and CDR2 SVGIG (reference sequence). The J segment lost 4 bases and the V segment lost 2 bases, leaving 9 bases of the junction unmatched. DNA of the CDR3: TGTGCCTGGAGTCCCGGGAGCGGGATTGCAGATACGCAGTATTTT. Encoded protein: CAWSPGSGIADTQYF.

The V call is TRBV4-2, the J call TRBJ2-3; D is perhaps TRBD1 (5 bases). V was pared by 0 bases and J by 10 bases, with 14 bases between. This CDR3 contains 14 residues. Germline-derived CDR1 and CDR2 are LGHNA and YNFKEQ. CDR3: CASSQDLRDLPQYF. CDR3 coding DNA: TGTGCCAGCAGCCAAGATCTCAGGGATTTGCCGCAGTATTTT.

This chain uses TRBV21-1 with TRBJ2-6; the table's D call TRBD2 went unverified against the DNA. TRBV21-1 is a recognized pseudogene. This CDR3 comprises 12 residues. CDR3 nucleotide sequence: TGTGCCAGCCTCGCGCAGGCCAACGTCCTGACTTTC. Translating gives CASLAQANVLTF.

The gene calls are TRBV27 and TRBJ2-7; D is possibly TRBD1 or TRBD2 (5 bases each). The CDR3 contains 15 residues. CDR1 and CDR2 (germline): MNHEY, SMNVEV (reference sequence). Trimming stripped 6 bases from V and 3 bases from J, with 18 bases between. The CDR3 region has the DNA TGTGCCAGCAGCCATGACCGGGACCCTCTCTACGAGCAGTACTTC. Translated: CASSHDRDPLYEQYF.

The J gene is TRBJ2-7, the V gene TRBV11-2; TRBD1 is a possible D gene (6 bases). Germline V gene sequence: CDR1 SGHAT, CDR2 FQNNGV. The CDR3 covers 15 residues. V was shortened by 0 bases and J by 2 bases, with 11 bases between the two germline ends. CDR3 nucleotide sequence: TGTGCCAGCAGCTTAGAATGGCCAGGGGCCTACGAGCAGTACTTC. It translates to CASSLEWPGAYEQYF.

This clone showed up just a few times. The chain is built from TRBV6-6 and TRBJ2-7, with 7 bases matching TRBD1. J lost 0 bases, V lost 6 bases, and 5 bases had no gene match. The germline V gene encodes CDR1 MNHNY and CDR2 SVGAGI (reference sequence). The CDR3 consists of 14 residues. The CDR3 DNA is TGTGCCAGCAGCCACGGACAGGCCTCCTACGAGCAGTACTTC. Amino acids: CASSHGQASYEQYF.

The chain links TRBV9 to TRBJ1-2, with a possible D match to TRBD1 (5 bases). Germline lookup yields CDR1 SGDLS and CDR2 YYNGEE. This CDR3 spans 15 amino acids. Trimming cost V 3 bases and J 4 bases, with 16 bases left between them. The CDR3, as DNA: TGTGCCAGCAGCGAGGTCGGAGGGGCTGTCTATGGCTACACCTTC. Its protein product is CASSEVGGAVYGYTF.

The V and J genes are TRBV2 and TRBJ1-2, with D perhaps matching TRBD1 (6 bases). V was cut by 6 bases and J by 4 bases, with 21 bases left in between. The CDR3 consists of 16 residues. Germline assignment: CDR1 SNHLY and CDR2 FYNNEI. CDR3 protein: CASRDRSGARPYGYTF. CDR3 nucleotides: TGTGCCAGCAGGGATAGATCGGGGGCGCGTCCCTATGGCTACACCTTC.

The CDR3 DNA reads as TGTGCCAGCAGCTTATCGGGGGGACTAGCGGGCACAGATACGCAGTATTTT. Amino acid sequence: CASSLSGGLAGTDTQYF. The chain employs TRBV7-3 and TRBJ2-3, with 11 nucleotides matching TRBD2. Germline trimming cut 2 bases from V and 1 base from J; bases unmatched to any gene: 5. The CDR3 runs 17 residues. Germline V lookup: CDR1 SGHTA, CDR2 FQGTGA.

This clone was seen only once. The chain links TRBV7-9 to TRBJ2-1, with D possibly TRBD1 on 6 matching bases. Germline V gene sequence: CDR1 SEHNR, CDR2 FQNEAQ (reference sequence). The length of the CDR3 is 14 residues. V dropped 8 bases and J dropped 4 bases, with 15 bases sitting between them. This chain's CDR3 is CASVQGTIYNEQFF. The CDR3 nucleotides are TGTGCCAGCGTTCAGGGGACGATTTACAATGAGCAGTTCTTC.

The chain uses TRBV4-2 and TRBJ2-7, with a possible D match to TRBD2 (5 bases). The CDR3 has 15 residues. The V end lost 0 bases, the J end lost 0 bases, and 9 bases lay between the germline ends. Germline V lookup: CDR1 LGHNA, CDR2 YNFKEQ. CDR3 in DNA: TGTGCCAGCAGCCAAGATCGAGGGAGCTCCTACGAGCAGTACTTC. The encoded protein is CASSQDRGSSYEQYF.

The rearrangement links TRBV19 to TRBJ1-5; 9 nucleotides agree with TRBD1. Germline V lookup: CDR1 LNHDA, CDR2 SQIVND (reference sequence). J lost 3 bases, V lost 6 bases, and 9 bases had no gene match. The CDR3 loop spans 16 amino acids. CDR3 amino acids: CASRKDRGRDNQPQHF. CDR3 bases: TGTGCCAGTAGAAAGGACAGGGGTAGGGACAATCAGCCCCAGCATTTT.

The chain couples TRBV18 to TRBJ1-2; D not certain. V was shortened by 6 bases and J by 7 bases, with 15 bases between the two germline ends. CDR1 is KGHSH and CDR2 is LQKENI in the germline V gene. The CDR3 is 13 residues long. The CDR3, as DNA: TGTGCCAGCTCTCCCGAGCCACGGGGTGGCTACACCTTC. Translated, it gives CASSPEPRGGYTF.

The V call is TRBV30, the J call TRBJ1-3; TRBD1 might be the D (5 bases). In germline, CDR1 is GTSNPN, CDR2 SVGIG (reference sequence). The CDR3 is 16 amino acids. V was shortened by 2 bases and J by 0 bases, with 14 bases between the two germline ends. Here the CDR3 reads CAWSRGVGISGNTIYF. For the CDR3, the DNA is TGTGCCTGGAGTCGAGGGGTAGGGATCTCTGGAAACACCATATATTTT.

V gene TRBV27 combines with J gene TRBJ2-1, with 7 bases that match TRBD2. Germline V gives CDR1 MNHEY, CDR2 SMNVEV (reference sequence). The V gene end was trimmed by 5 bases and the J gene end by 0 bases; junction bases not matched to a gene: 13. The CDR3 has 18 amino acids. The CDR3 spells CASSPPRGGPFSYNEQFF. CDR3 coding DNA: TGTGCCAGCAGTCCACCGCGGGGAGGGCCATTCTCCTACAATGAGCAGTTCTTC.

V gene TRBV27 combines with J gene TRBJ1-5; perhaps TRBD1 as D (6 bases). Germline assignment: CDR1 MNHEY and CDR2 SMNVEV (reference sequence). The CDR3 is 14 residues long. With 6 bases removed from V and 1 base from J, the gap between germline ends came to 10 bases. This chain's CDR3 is CASRVTGSNQPQHF. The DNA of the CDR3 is TGTGCCAGCAGAGTAACAGGGAGCAATCAGCCCCAGCATTTT.

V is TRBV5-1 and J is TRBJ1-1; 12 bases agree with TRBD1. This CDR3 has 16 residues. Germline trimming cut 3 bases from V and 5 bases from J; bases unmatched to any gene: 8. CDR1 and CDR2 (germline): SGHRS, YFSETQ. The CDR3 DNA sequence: TGCGCCAGCAGCTCCGGGACAGGGGGCGTCTGGACTGAAGCTTTCTTT. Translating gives CASSSGTGGVWTEAFF.

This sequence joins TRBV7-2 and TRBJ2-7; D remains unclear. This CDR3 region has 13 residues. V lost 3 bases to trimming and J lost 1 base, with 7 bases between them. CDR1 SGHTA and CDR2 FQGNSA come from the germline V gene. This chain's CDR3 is CASSFGNSYEQYF. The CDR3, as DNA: TGTGCCAGCAGCTTTGGCAATTCCTACGAGCAGTACTTC.

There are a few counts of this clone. The CDR3 spells CASRTGTTSYNEQFF. CDR3 DNA sequence: TGTGCCAGCCGAACCGGGACGACCTCCTACAATGAGCAGTTCTTC. This chain links TRBV19 with TRBJ2-1; the D gene could be TRBD1 or TRBD2 (5 bases each). This CDR3 is 15 amino acids long. Trimming removed 9 bases from V and 0 bases from J, with 15 bases in between. Germline CDR1 LNHDA, CDR2 SQIVND (reference sequence). Supplemented by reference TRBV19 and TRBJ2-1, the full variable domain reads DGGITQSPKYLFRKEGQNVTLSCEQNLNHDAMYWYRQDPGQGLRLIYYSQIVNDFQKGDIAEGYSVSREKKESFPLTVTSAQKNPTAFYLCASRTGTTSYNEQFFGPGTRLTVL.

The CDR3 DNA follows: TGTGCCAGCTCACCATCTCCGGGATGGGAGCAGTACTTC. Translation: CASSPSPGWEQYF. The chain is built from TRBV18 and TRBJ2-7, with D perhaps TRBD2 (5 bases). The CDR3 loop spans 13 amino acids. Germline V gives CDR1 KGHSH, CDR2 LQKENI. The germline V and J ends were trimmed by 2 bases and 7 bases, with 12 bases remaining between them.

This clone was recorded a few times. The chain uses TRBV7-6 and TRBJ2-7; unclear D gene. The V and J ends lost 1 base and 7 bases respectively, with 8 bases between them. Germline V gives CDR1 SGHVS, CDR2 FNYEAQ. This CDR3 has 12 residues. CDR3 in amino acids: CASSLVGTEQYF. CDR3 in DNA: TGTGCCAGCAGCTTAGTAGGAACGGAGCAGTACTTC.